This TCR beta chain was sequenced for a study of blood T cell repertoires in COVID-19. This table comes from immunoSEQ multiplex PCR, and its TCRdb copy is limited to in-frame clones, with some not included. Of under 70,000 clones listed, around nine tenths are singletons. The CDR3 length is 15 residues. In germline, CDR1 is MGHRA, CDR2 YSYEKL. V gave up 4 bases and J gave up 3 bases, with 13 bases separating them. This TCR was sampled from a man aged 50-59 years with acute or convalescent COVID-19. Sequencing used peripheral blood. The chain has TRBV4-1 and TRBJ1-5; D is unclear. This CDR3 reads CASSPRGSDNQPQHF. CDR3 sequence (DNA): TGCGCCAGCAGCCCGCGCGGGTCCGACAATCAGCCCCAGCATTTT.